This TCR beta chain derives from a study of T cell responses to AZD1222 COVID-19 vaccine. Second doses were pooled across both intervals (about 4 or about 12 weeks). Details on this clone: What it binds is not known.

Study-level points and caveats: Repertoire sampling was restricted to post-peak T cell response timepoints. Distributed over spike, vaccine-associated CD4 TCRs predominated at 160-218 and 743-854. Females outnumbered males among donors, who were mostly white British; clonal diversity was possibly underestimated.

Data came from immunoSEQ multiplex PCR; TCRdb stores just in-frame clones and leaves some out. The data show under 95,000 clones, 70% to 90% seen once. Germline assignment: CDR1 KGHSH and CDR2 LQKENI. V was pared by 5 bases and J by 0 bases, with 16 bases between. The CDR3 runs 17 residues. Sample: peripheral blood, taken 28 days after the second AZD1222 dose. This clonotype originated in an adult who received the AZD1222 COVID-19 vaccine. This sequence joins TRBV18 and TRBJ2-2; D unclear. CDR3 in amino acids: CASSGDWRYANTGELFF. The CDR3 region has the DNA TGTGCCAGCTCAGGGGATTGGCGCTACGCGAACACCGGGGAGCTGTTTTTT.